The clone carrying this T cell receptor (beta chain) showed up just a few times. Antigen unknown. V lost 1 base, J lost 0 bases, and 7 bases lay in between. Germline loops: CDR1 SQVTM, CDR2 ANQGSEA. This CDR3 is built from 15 residues. Treatment specified: oral pan-JAK inhibitor, 5-10 mg twice daily. Following extraction, RNA underwent reverse transcription to cDNA, which served as the sequencing template. Only in-frame clones appear in the TCRdb table, and some are missing; sequencing was by immunoSEQ multiplex PCR. This table has about 180,000 clones, approximately 51% appearing once. These data belong to a study of CD8+ T cells in alopecia areata. The study, taken as a whole, reports: Many of the expanded lesional clones endured in scalp and blood while on tofacitinib. The study found higher clonality in lesional than normal scalp, especially in alopecia totalis/universalis.

The rearrangement joins TRBV29-1 to TRBJ2-6, with a possible D match to TRBD2 (6 bases). The sequencing used CD8+ T cells sorted from blood, collected around week 53, from a patient treated with tofacitinib. The TCR was taken from a human donor with alopecia areata. The CDR3 DNA reads as TGCAGCGTTGAAGGGGACTCCTCTGGGGCCAACGTCCTGACTTTC. Translation: CSVEGDSSGANVLTF.